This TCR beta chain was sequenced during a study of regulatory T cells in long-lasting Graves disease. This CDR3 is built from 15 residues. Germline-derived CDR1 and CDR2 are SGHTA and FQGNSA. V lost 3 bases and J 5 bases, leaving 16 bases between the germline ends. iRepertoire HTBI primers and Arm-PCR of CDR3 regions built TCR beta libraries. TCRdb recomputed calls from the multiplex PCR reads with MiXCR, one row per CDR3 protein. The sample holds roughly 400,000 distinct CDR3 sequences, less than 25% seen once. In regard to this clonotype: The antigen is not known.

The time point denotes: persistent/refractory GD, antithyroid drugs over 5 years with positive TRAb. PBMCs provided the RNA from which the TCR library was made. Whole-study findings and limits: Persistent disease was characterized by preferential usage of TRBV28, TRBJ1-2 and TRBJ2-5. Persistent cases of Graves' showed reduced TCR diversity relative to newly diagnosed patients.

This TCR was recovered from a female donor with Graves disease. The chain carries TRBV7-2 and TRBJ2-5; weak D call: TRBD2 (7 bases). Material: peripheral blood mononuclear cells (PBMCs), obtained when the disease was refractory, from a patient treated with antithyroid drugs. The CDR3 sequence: CASSFGGAVRETQYF. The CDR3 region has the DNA TGTGCCAGCAGCTTTGGGGGGGCGGTCAGGGAGACCCAGTACTTC.